This entry lists 18 T cell receptor beta chains sequenced from one sample in a study of blood T cells in healthy people across ages. Using a J-beta primer mix together with a sample-barcoded 5' primer, a second PCR was run for roughly 7 to 11 cycles. A single record per CDR3 protein comes from TCRdb applying MiXCR to the 5' RACE reads. The sample lists around 1.5 million distinct CDR3 sequences; around 59% were seen once. The material sequenced was blood. The origin of the receptors is a man between 18 and 35 years old in good health.

V is TRBV28 and J is TRBJ2-5; D may correspond to TRBD1 or TRBD2 (5 bases each). Trimming took 7 bases from V and 0 from J, leaving 15 bases between them. Germline assignment: CDR1 MDHEN and CDR2 SYDVKM. The CDR3 is made up of 15 amino acids. The CDR3 loop reads CASTWGTAYQETQYF. The CDR3 nucleotides are TGTGCCAGCACCTGGGGGACCGCGTACCAAGAGACCCAGTACTTC.

The chain recombines TRBV25-1 with TRBJ2-7; no firm D call. The CDR3 has 12 amino acids. Germline CDR1 is MGHDK and CDR2 is SYGVNS. V lost 3 bases and J 6 bases, leaving 9 bases between the germline ends. The CDR3 DNA follows: TGTGCCAGCAGTGATGACTTCTCCGAGCAGTACTTC. It specifies CASSDDFSEQYF.

This clonotype was recorded a few times. CDR3 nucleotides: TGCAGTGCCTTCCCGACAACGGGGACCAGCTCCTACGAGCAGTACTTC. This translates into CSAFPTTGTSSYEQYF. The chain links TRBV20-1 to TRBJ2-7; D may be TRBD1 or TRBD2 (5 bases each). Trimming cost V 6 bases and J 0 bases, with 21 bases left between them. Germline CDR1 and CDR2: DFQATT and SNEGSKA (reference sequence). This CDR3 comprises 16 residues.

In this sample, this clonotype turned up a few times. The J gene is TRBJ2-5, the V gene TRBV20-1; D may be TRBD1 or TRBD2 (5 bases each). With the DNA end fitting TRBJ2-7 better, the J assignment may be wrong. Per germline, CDR1 DFQATT and CDR2 SNEGSKA (reference sequence). CDR3 length equals 13 residues. The CDR3 spells CSARGGTHYEQYF. CDR3 bases: TGCAGTGCTAGAGGTGGGACCCACTACGAGCAGTACTTC.

The chain links TRBV20-1 to TRBJ2-4, with 9 bases matching TRBD2. Unmatched junction bases numbered 11, after V lost 2 bases and J lost 3 bases. The CDR3 covers 17 residues. In germline, CDR1 is DFQATT, CDR2 SNEGSKA (reference sequence). The CDR3 protein is CSARMAGGGSGKNIQYF. In nucleotides, the CDR3 is TGCAGTGCTAGAATGGCGGGGGGGGGTAGTGGCAAAAACATTCAGTACTTC.

This clonotype was found a few times. The chain is built from TRBV27 and TRBJ2-5; 8 bases align to TRBD1. Germline V gives CDR1 MNHEY, CDR2 SMNVEV (reference sequence). This CDR3 contains 14 residues. Trimming at V came to 5 bases and at J to 3 bases, leaving 5 bases not matched to a gene. The DNA for the CDR3 is TGTGCCAGCAGTCCGGGGGACAGGAAAGAGACCCAGTACTTC. As protein: CASSPGDRKETQYF.

The J gene is TRBJ2-3, the V gene TRBV7-9, with D tentatively TRBD2 (6 bases). Per germline, CDR1 SEHNR and CDR2 FQNEAQ (reference sequence). The CDR3 spans 13 residues. V shed 11 bases and J shed 2 bases, with 14 bases lying between them. CDR3 sequence reads: CAGGALPTDTQYF. As DNA, the CDR3 is TGTGCCGGAGGGGCTCTCCCCACAGATACGCAGTATTTT.

This chain uses TRBV10-3 with TRBJ2-4; 9 bases align to TRBD2. The DNA end is a closer match to TRBJ2-5, so the J assignment may be wrong. This CDR3 has 14 amino acids. The germline gives CDR1 ENHRY, CDR2 SYGVKD. The DNA of the CDR3 is TGTGCCATCAGTAGGACTAGCGTAGTGGAGACCCAGTACTTC. It codes for CAISRTSVVETQYF.

The chain joins TRBV6-5 to TRBJ2-7, with 10 bases fitting TRBD1. Trimming removed 4 bases from V and 2 bases from J; junction bases left unmatched: 5. CDR1 is MNHEY, CDR2 SVGAGI, per germline. The CDR3 totals 15 residues. The CDR3 region is CASSWDRGPPYEQYF. CDR3 DNA: TGTGCCAGCAGTTGGGACAGGGGCCCTCCCTACGAGCAGTACTTC.

This chain connects TRBV7-2 to TRBJ2-5, with D possibly TRBD2 on 5 matching bases. Matching the DNA end better, TRBJ2-7 makes the J call doubtful. The length of the CDR3 is 13 residues. Germline CDR1 and CDR2: SGHTA and FQGNSA. The CDR3 DNA sequence: TGTGCCAGCAGCGCCGGGATCCCATACGAGCAGTACTTC. Its translation is CASSAGIPYEQYF.

This clonotype was seen just once. The chain combines TRBV7-9 with TRBJ2-1, with 7 bases aligning to TRBD2. Germline values: CDR1 SEHNR, CDR2 FQNEAQ (reference sequence). After removal of 2 bases from V and 7 bases from J, the junction contained 8 bases not matched to a gene. This CDR3 contains 15 residues. The CDR3 DNA is TGTGCCAGCAGCTTAATCGGCGGGAGTAGGAATGAGCAGTTCTTC. Its protein product is CASSLIGGSRNEQFF. Combining the CDR3 with reference TRBV7-9 and TRBJ2-1 gives the whole variable domain DTGVSQNPRHKITKRGQNVTFRCDPISEHNRLYWYRQTLGQGPEFLTYFQNEAQLEKSRLLSDRFSAERPKGSFSTLEIQRTEQGDSAMYLCASSLIGGSRNEQFFGPGTRLTVL.

The V call is TRBV15, the J call TRBJ2-2; TRBD1 agrees at 9 bases. V lost 1 base and J lost 4; bases outside the gene matches: 4. The CDR3 is made up of 16 amino acids. Germline V CDR1 and CDR2: LNHNV, YYDKDF (reference sequence). CDR3 bases: TGTGCCACCAGCAGAGCCGGGACAGGGCTCACCGGGGAGCTGTTTTTT. Its protein is CATSRAGTGLTGELFF.

This clonotype was recorded a few times. V is TRBV28 and J is TRBJ1-2, with a weak D call TRBD1 (6 bases). With 3 bases removed from V and 5 bases from J, the gap between germline ends came to 13 bases. The CDR3 extends over 14 amino acids. The germline CDR1 and CDR2 sequences are MDHEN and SYDVKM. The CDR3 protein is CASSFAGGQYGYTF. As DNA, the CDR3 is TGTGCCAGCAGTTTTGCGGGGGGCCAGTATGGCTACACCTTC.

This clonotype came up a few times. V gene TRBV6-5 combines with J gene TRBJ2-7, with TRBD2 as a possible D gene (6 bases). Germline CDR1 and CDR2: MNHEY and SVGAGI. The CDR3 is made up of 14 amino acids. The germline V and J ends were trimmed by 9 bases and 2 bases, with 17 bases remaining between them. CDR3 region: CASMSGTGAYEQYF. The CDR3 DNA reads TGTGCCAGTATGTCCGGGACTGGGGCCTACGAGCAGTACTTC.

The rearrangement links TRBV28 to TRBJ2-3, with D tentatively TRBD1 or TRBD2 (5 bases each). V lost 6 bases and J lost 0, with 19 bases in between. The CDR3 covers 17 residues. The germline V gene has CDR1 MDHEN and CDR2 SYDVKM. CDR3 bases: TGTGCCAGCAGCGGACGGGGACGCAGCCTTAGCACAGATACGCAGTATTTT. This gives the protein CASSGRGRSLSTDTQYF.

V gene TRBV10-3 combines with J gene TRBJ2-1; D possibly corresponds to TRBD1 (6 bases). The J call may be wrong; the DNA end is better matched by TRBJ2-7. Germline lookup yields CDR1 ENHRY and CDR2 SYGVKD. The CDR3 covers 16 residues. CDR3 in amino acids: CAISDTLGAGLNEQYF. The CDR3 region has the DNA TGTGCCATCAGTGACACACTGGGGGCAGGGCTGAACGAGCAGTACTTC.

The V call is TRBV6-5, the J call TRBJ1-2, with 9 nucleotides matching TRBD1. This CDR3 comprises 17 residues. In germline, CDR1 is MNHEY, CDR2 SVGAGI. J was trimmed by 4 bases and V by 0 bases; bases with no gene match: 9. In DNA, the CDR3 is TGTGCCAGCAGTTACTCCGGGACAGGGATATTATTCTATGGCTACACCTTC. Its translation: CASSYSGTGILFYGYTF.

The chain is built from TRBV20-1 and TRBJ2-1; D uncertain. Germline V gives CDR1 DFQATT, CDR2 SNEGSKA (reference sequence). The CDR3 is 14 amino acids. Trimming cost V 5 bases and J 3 bases, with 14 bases left between them. The CDR3 here is CSAGGFWGYNEQFF. The CDR3 DNA follows: TGCAGTGCTGGTGGGTTTTGGGGCTACAATGAGCAGTTCTTC.